This TCR beta chain appears in the sequencing data of a study of shared T cell receptors in the human thymus (dated by TCRdb to 2020 to 2023). Looking at the study overall: The study examined how self-reactive, shared T-cell receptor alpha chains are generated in the human thymus.

This clone was counted a few times. Its recognized antigen is unknown. No base quality information exists; no much larger clone differs at one position. Library preparation used the immunoSEQ multiplex PCR assay. This is the immuneACCESS table as TCRdb keeps it, with only in-frame sequences that have V and J called. A part of the clones is gone; compared with another copy, unresolved V genes explain less than half, and the rest is unexplained. This sample lists about 660,000 clones; 85% to 90% were detected once. The ten largest clones add up to around 0.0099% of the sample. CDR1 and CDR2 are drawn from the germline V gene (reference sequence): SEHNR, FQNEAQ. Unmatched junction bases come to 14, with V trimmed by 4 bases and J by 10 bases. The CDR3 sequence holds 16 residues, the cysteine and phenylalanine included. The retained sequence is limited to the CDR3, 48 bases, with the frame set at the first base.

This sample was also put to use in a study of human thymus T cells. As the second study states: The donors were immunologically healthy infants in Finland who had open corrective cardiac surgery for congenital heart defects. The thymus tissue came from surgical resects taken out during corrective cardiac surgery. Usage of V and J gene segments appeared to be biased in both the thymic and the peripheral blood repertoires. Highly overlapping thymic TCR repertoires among unrelated individuals were reported in the related research. The study used 7 or 8 infant thymus samples plus four related peripheral blood samples to characterize TCR alpha and beta repertoires. The infant donors were roughly 6 to 250 days old, and the cohort included several males and a couple of females. After being mechanically released from the tissue, thymocytes were kept at -70 degrees C in pellets of roughly 10-33 million cells. A QIAsymphony instrument was used to extract genomic DNA from the frozen cell pellets. The immunoSEQ multiplex PCR assay was used to amplify the TCRB and TCRAD loci from a standardized quantity of quality-controlled genomic DNA. The V(D)J region was spanned by amplicons of a length sufficient to cover the CDR3 and to identify V and J genes. Amplicon sequencing was performed on an Illumina platform through the commercial immunoSEQ service. Primer bias and sequencing errors were corrected as previously described, and TCRAD and TCRB definitions were based on the IMGT database. Repertoires were analysed with immunoSEQ Analyzer 3.0 and VDJTools, covering basic statistics, V/J segment usage, diversity estimates, rarefaction and pairwise overlap. Diversity was estimated with Chao1, ChaoE, Efron-Thisted, Shannon and inverse Simpson indices, and also on datasets down-sampled to the smallest sample. Repertoire overlap used strict matching of CDR3 nucleotide sequence, V gene and J gene, with Jaccard-based multidimensional scaling clustering. On average, thymus samples gave 750,000 to 950,000 unique TCRB clonotypes, whereas blood samples gave roughly 80,000.

The V and J segments used are TRBV7-9 and TRBJ2-1; TRBD1 aligns with 9 central bases. This sequence was found in a boy under three years old with a congenital heart defect. Donor details come from another sample of the same person, matched by shared clones. Sequencing was done on a sample of thymocytes. DNA sequence: TGTGCCAGCAGCTCGAGACCGGGACAGGGTTACTGGGAGCAGTTCTTC. This gives the protein CASSSRPGQGYWEQFF.